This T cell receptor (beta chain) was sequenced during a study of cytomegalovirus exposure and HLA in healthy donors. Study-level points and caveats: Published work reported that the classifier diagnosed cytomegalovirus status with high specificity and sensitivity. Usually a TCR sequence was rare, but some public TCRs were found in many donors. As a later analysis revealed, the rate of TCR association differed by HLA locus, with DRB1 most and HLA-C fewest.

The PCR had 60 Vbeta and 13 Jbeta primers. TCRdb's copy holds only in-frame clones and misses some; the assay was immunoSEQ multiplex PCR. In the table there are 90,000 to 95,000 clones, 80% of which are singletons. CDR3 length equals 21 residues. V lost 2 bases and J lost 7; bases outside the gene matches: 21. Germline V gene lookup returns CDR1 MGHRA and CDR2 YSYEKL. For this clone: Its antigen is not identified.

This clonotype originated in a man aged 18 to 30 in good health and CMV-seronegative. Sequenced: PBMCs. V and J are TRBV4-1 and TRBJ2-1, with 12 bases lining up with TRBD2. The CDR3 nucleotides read TGCGCCAGCAGCCAAAACGACTTCAGGACTAGCGGGAAGGATCCGCGGAATGAGCAGTTCTTC. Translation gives CASSQNDFRTSGKDPRNEQFF.